This TCR beta chain comes out of a study of blood T cell repertoires in COVID-19. Study overall: Samples of COVID-19 (acute and convalescent) were obtained from the United States, Italy and Spain.

Sequencing was performed with immunoSEQ multiplex PCR; in TCRdb, only in-frame clones are kept and a portion is missing. The sample contains about 430,000 clones, over 75% of which appear only once. CDR3 length equals 14 residues. V shed 10 bases, J shed 7 bases, and the junction held 8 bases outside the gene matches. Germline CDR1 WSHSY, CDR2 SAAADI. This rearrangement joins TRBV10-2 to TRBJ2-1, with 12 bases matching TRBD2. The sequence was collected from a man between 25 and 39 years old who had recovered from COVID-19. Material: PBMCs or T cells enriched from blood (not recorded which). The CDR3 loop reads CAIQTSGSPNEQFF. CDR3 nucleotide sequence: TGCGCCATCCAGACTAGCGGGAGTCCAAATGAGCAGTTCTTC.